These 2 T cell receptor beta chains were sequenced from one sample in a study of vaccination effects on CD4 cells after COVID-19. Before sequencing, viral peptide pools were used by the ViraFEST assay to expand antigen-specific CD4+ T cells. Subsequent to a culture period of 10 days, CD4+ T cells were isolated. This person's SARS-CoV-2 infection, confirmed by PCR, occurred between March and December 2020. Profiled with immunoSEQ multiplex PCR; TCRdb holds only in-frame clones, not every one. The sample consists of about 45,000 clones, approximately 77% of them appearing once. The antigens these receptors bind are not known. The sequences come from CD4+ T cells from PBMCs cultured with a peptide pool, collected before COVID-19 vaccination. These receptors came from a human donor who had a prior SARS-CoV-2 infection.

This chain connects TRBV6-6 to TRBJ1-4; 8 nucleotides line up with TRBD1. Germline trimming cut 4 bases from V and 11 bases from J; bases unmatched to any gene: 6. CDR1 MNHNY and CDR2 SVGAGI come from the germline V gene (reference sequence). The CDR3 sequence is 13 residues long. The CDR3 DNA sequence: TGTGCCAGCAGTTTCACCGGGACAGGTAAACTGTTTTTT. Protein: CASSFTGTGKLFF.

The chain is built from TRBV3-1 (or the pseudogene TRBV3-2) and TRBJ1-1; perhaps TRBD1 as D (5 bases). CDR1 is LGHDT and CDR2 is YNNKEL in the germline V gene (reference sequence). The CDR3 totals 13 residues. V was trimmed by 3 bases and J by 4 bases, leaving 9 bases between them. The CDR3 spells CASSHGQGTEAFF. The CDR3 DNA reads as TGTGCCAGCAGCCACGGCCAGGGCACTGAAGCTTTCTTT.